These 12 T cell receptor beta chains originate from one sample sequenced in a study of T cell clusters in autoimmune cytopenias (dated by TCRdb to the late 2010s). Instrument on record: Illumina MiSeq. TRB rearrangements were amplified by multiplex PCR following a touch-down protocol, with the TRB-A and TRB-B primer pools mixed in one tube. After TCRdb reprocessed the reads, each CDR3 protein sequence was kept as one row, without DNA. The data table for this sample lists 1,000 to 1,500 distinct CDR3 sequences. The ten largest clones capture under 35% of the sample. Each sample's TRB amplification started from approximately 230 ng of peripheral blood genomic DNA, which corresponds to tens of thousands of genome equivalents. The sequencing sample was made of peripheral blood. Receptors were obtained from a human donor with an autoimmune cytopenia or autoimmune hepatitis (not recorded which).

CDR3 protein: CATSRDKTGPHTGELFF. The J gene is TRBJ2-2, the V gene TRBV15; absent DNA, TCRdb's TRBD1 call cannot be checked. CDR3 length: 17 residues. Germline CDR1 and CDR2: LNHNV and YYDKDF (reference sequence).

The chain carries TRBV5-5 and TRBJ2-1; absent DNA, TCRdb's TRBD2 call cannot be checked. Germline loops: CDR1 SGHKS, CDR2 YYEKEE (reference sequence). The CDR3 length is 13 residues. The CDR3: CASRPSGSDEQFF.

CDR3 sequence: CASSRGAGSSYEQYF. The gene calls are TRBV12-3 or TRBV12-4 and TRBJ2-7; the D call of TRBD1 rests on TCRdb alone, since no DNA is present to check it. The CDR3 covers 15 residues.

This sequence joins TRBV29-1 and TRBJ1-2; the TCRdb D gene call, TRBD1, has no DNA to confirm it. This CDR3 contains 13 residues. The germline V gene encodes CDR1 SQVTM and CDR2 ANQGSEA. CDR3 sequence reads: CSVGQGANYGYTF.

The rearrangement uses TRBV5-6 and TRBJ1-2; TCRdb designates TRBD1, a call that cannot be tested without DNA. This CDR3 spans 14 amino acids. Germline V gene lookup returns CDR1 SGHDT and CDR2 YYEEEE. The CDR3 loop is CASSLGTGGYGYTF.

This chain's CDR3 is CASSYTGQGPGNEQFF. This chain joins TRBV6-5 and TRBJ2-1; the D call from TCRdb, TRBD1, cannot be confirmed without DNA. Germline CDR1 reads MNHEY; CDR2 reads SVGAGI. The CDR3 sequence is 16 residues long.

The chain is built from TRBV29-1 and TRBJ1-2; TCRdb picks TRBD1, but there is no DNA to check that call. The CDR3 totals 17 residues. The V gene's germline CDR1 is SQVTM and CDR2 ANQGSEA. The CDR3: CSDRTGDRPVGCYGYTF.

According to its frequency, this clonotype is medium-sized. The chain couples TRBV19 to TRBJ1-5; the TCRdb D gene call, TRBD1, has no DNA to confirm it. Germline CDR1 LNHDA, CDR2 SQIVND (reference sequence). The CDR3 is 15 residues long. The CDR3 protein is CASSMGHSANQPQHF.

This chain connects TRBV5-6 to TRBJ1-5. CDR3 size: 14 residues. From germline, CDR1 is SGHDT and CDR2 YYEEEE. This chain's CDR3 is CASSLGEQSQPQHF.

V is TRBV12-3 or TRBV12-4 and J is TRBJ2-3; TCRdb names TRBD1, which stays unverified in the absence of DNA. This CDR3 is built from 15 residues. The CDR3 region is CASSLSGGPRDTQYF.

This clonotype counts as medium-sized by frequency. This chain links TRBV18 with TRBJ2-2; TCRdb names TRBD2, which stays unverified in the absence of DNA. Germline CDR1 reads KGHSH; CDR2 reads LQKENI. The CDR3 loop spans 14 amino acids. CDR3: CASSPGLNTGELFF.

This clonotype is labeled medium-sized (0.01 to 0.1%) based on frequency. The chain links TRBV6-2 or TRBV6-3 to TRBJ1-5. Germline CDR1 reads MNHEY; CDR2 reads SVGEGT. This CDR3 is 17 amino acids long. The CDR3 here is CASSRRSNQPSNQPQHF.